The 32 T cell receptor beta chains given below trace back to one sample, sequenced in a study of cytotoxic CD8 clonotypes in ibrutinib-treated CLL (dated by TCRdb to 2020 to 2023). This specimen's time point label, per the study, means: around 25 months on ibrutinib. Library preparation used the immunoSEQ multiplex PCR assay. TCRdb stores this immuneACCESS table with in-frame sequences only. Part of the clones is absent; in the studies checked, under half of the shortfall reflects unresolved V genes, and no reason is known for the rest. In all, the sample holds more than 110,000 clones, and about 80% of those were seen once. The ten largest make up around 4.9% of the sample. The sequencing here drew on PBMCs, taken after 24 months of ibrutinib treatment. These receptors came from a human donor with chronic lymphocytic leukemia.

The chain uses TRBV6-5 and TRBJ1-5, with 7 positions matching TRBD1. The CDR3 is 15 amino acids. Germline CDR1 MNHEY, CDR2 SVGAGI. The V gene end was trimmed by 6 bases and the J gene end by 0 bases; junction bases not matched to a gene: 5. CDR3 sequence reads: CASRGQPNSNQPQHF. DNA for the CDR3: TGTGCCAGCAGGGGACAGCCGAATAGCAATCAGCCCCAGCATTTT.

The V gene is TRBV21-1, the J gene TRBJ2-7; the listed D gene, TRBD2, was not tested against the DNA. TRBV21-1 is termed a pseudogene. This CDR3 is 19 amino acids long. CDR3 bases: TGTGCCAGCAGCATCCCGCCGGGACTAGCGGGACTTCAAACCTACGAGCAGTACTTC. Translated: CASSIPPGLAGLQTYEQYF.

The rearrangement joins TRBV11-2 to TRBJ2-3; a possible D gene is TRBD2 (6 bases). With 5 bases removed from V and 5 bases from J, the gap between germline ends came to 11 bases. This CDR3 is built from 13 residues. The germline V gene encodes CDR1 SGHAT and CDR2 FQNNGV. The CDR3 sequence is CASSLRLEDTQYF. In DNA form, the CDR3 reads TGTGCCAGCAGCCTCCGACTAGAAGATACGCAGTATTTT.

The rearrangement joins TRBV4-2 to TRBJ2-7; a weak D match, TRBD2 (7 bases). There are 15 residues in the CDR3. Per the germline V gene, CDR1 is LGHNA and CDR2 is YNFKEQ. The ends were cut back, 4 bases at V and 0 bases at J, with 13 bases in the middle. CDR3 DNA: TGTGCCAGCAGCCCCGAGGGGGGGGTCTCCTACGAGCAGTACTTC. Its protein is CASSPEGGVSYEQYF.

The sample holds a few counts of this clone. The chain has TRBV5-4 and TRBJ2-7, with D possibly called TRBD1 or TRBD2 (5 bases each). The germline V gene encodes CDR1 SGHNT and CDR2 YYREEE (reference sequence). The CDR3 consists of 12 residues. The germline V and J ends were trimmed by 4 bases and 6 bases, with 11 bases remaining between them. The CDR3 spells CASSPGPGEQYF. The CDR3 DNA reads TGTGCCAGCAGCCCGGGACCTGGCGAGCAGTACTTC.

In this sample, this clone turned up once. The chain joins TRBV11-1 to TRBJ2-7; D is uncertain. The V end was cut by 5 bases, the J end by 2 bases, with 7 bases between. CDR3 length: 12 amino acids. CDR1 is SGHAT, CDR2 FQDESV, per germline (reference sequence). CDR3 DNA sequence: TGTGCCAGCAGCCCAACAGCCTACGAGCAGTACTTC. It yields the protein CASSPTAYEQYF. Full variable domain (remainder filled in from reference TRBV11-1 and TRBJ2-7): EAEVAQSPRYKITEKSQAVAFWCDPISGHATLYWYRQILGQGPELLVQFQDESVVDDSQLPKDRFSAERLKGVDSTLKIQPAELGDSAMYLCASSPTAYEQYFGPGTRLTVT.

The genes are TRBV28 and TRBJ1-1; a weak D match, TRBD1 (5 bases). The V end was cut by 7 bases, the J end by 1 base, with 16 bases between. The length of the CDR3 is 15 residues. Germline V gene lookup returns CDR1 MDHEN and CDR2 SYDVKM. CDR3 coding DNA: TGTGCCAGCACCCCTGGGGGAGAAGGGAACACTGAAGCTTTCTTT. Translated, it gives CASTPGGEGNTEAFF.

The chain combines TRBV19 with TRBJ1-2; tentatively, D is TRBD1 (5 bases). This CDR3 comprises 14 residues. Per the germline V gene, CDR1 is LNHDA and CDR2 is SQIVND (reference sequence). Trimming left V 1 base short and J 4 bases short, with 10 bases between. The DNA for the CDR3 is TGTGCCAGTAGTATAGTGTGGGGCAGCTATGGCTACACCTTC. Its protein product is CASSIVWGSYGYTF.

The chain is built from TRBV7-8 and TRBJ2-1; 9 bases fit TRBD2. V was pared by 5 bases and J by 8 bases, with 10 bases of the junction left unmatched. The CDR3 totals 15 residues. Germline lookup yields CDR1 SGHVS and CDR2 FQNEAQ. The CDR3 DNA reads TGTGCCAGCAGCGCCGGGACTAGCCGGGCCCATGAGCAGTTCTTC. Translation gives CASSAGTSRAHEQFF.

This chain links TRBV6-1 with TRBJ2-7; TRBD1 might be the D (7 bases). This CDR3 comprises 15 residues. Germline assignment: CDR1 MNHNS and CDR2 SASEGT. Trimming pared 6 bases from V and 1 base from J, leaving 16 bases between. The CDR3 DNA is TGTGCCAGCAGGGAGGGGACAGTCACTTCCTACGAGCAGTACTTC. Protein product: CASREGTVTSYEQYF.

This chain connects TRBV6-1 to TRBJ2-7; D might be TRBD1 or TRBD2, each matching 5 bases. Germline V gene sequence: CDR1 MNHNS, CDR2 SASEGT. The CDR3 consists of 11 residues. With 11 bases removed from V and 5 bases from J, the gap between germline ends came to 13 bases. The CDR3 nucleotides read TGTGCCCTTTTGGGGGTCGACGAGCAGTACTTC. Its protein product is CALLGVDEQYF.

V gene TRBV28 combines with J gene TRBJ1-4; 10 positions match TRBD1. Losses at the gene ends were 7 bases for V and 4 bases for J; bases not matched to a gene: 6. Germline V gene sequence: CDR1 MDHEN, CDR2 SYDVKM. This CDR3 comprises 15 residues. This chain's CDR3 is CASKTGGAGNEKLFF. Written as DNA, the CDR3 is TGTGCCAGCAAGACAGGGGGCGCCGGTAATGAAAAACTGTTTTTT.

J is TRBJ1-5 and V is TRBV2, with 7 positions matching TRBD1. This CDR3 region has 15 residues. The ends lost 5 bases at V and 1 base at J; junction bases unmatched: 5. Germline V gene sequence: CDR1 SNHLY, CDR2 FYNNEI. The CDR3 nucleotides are TGTGCCAGCAGTTTACAGGGGACCAGCAATCAGCCCCAGCATTTT. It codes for CASSLQGTSNQPQHF.

The CDR3 DNA is TGTGCCAGCACACCCTATGGGGGCTACAATCAGCCCCAGCATTTT. Translated, it gives CASTPYGGYNQPQHF. The chain combines TRBV28 with TRBJ1-5, with D maybe TRBD1 (6 bases). The V end lost 7 bases, the J end lost 3 bases, and 16 bases lay between the germline ends. The CDR3 has 15 amino acids. CDR1 is MDHEN, CDR2 SYDVKM, per germline.

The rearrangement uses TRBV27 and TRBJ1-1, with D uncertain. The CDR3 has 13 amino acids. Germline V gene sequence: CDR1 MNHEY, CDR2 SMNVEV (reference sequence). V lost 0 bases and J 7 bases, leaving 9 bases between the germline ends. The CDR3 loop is CASSLSVAGEAFF. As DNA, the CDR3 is TGTGCCAGCAGTTTATCGGTGGCAGGTGAAGCTTTCTTT.

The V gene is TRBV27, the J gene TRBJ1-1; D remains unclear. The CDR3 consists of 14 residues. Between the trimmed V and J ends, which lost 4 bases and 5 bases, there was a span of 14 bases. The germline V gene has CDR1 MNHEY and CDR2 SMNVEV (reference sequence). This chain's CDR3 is CASSSTSAGTEAFF. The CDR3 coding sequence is TGTGCCAGCAGTTCTACCTCGGCGGGGACTGAAGCTTTCTTT.

In DNA, the CDR3 is TGTGCCAGCGGTAGAGTAGGGGCGAGAGCTTTCTTT. This sequence encodes CASGRVGARAFF. The chain employs TRBV27 and TRBJ1-1; D is perhaps TRBD1 (5 bases). In germline, CDR1 is MNHEY, CDR2 SMNVEV (reference sequence). Trimming shortened V by 8 bases and J by 10 bases, and 17 bases separated the two germline ends. The CDR3 runs to 12 residues.

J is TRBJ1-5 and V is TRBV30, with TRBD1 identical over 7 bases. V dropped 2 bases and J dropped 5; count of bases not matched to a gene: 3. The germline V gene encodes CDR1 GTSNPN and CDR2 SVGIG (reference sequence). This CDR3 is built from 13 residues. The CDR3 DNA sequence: TGTGCCTGGAGTACAGGGGAGGATCAGCCCCAGCATTTT. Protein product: CAWSTGEDQPQHF.

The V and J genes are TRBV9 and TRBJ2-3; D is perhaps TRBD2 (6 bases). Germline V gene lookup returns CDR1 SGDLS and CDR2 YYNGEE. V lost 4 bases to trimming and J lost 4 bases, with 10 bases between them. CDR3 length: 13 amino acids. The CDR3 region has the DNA TGTGCCAGCAGCCCCCCGGGGGCAGATACGCAGTATTTT. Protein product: CASSPPGADTQYF.

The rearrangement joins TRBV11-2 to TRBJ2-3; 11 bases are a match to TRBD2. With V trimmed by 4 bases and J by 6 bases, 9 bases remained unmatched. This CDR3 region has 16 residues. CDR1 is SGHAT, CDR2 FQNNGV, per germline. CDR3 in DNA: TGTGCCAGCAGCTACGGACTAGCGGGCCACTGGGATACGCAGTATTTT. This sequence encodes CASSYGLAGHWDTQYF. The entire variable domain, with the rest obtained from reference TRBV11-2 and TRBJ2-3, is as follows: EAGVAQSPRYKIIEKRQSVAFWCNPISGHATLYWYQQILGQGPKLLIQFQNNGVVDDSQLPKDRFSAERLKGVDSTLKIQPAKLEDSAVYLCASSYGLAGHWDTQYFGPGTRLTVL.

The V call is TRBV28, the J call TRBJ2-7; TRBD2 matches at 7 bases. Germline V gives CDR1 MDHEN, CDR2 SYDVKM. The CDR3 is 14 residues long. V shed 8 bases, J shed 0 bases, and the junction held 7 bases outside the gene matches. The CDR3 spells CASESPGGSYEQYF. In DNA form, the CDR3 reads TGTGCCAGCGAATCACCGGGGGGCTCCTACGAGCAGTACTTC.

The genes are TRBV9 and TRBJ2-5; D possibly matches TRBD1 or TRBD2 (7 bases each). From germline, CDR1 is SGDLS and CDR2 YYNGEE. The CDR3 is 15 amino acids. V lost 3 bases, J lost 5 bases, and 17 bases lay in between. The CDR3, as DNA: TGTGCCAGCAGCGGGGGAGGGGGCATCTTGGAGACCCAGTACTTC. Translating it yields CASSGGGGILETQYF. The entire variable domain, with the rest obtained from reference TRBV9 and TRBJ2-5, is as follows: DSGVTQTPKHLITATGQRVTLRCSPRSGDLSVYWYQQSLDQGLQFLIQYYNGEERAKGNILERFSAQQFPDLHSELNLSSLELGDSALYFCASSGGGGILETQYFGPGTRLLVL.

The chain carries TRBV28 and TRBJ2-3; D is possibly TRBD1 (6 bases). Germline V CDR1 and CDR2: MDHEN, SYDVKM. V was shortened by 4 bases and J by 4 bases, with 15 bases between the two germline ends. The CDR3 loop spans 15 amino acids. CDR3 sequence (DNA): TGTGCCAGCAGTTCCAGACAGGAGTACCCAGATACGCAGTATTTT. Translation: CASSSRQEYPDTQYF.

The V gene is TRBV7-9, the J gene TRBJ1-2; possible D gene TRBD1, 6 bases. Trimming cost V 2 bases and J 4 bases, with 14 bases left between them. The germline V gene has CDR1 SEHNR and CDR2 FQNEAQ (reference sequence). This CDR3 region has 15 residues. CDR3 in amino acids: CASSLRTRGGYGYTF. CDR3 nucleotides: TGTGCCAGCAGCTTACGGACGAGGGGGGGCTATGGCTACACCTTC.

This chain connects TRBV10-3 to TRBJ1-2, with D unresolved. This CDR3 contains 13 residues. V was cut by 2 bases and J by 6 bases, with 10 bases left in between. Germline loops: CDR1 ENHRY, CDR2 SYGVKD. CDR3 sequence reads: CAISEEIGNGYTF. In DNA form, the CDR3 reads TGTGCCATCAGTGAGGAAATCGGGAATGGCTACACCTTC.

CDR3 loop: CASSQLSGATGELFF. The CDR3 coding sequence is TGTGCCAGCAGCCAATTATCCGGGGCCACCGGGGAGCTGTTTTTT. The chain joins TRBV11-2 to TRBJ2-2, with D possibly called TRBD1 or TRBD2 (5 bases each). The CDR3 consists of 15 residues. V was clipped by 5 bases and J by 4 bases, with 14 bases between them. Germline lookup yields CDR1 SGHAT and CDR2 FQNNGV.

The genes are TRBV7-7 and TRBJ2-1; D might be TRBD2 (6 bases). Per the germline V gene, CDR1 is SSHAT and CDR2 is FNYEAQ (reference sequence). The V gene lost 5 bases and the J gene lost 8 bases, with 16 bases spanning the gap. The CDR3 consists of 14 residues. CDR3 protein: CASSPLTRGDEQFF. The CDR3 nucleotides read TGTGCCAGCAGCCCTCTGACTAGGGGCGATGAGCAGTTCTTC.

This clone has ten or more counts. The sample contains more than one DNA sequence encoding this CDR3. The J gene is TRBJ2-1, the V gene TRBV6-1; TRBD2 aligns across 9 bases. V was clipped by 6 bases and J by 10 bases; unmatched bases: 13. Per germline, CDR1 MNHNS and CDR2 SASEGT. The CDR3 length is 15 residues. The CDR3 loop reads CASRALAGARGEQFF. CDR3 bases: TGTGCCAGCAGGGCATTAGCGGGGGCCAGAGGGGAGCAGTTCTTC.

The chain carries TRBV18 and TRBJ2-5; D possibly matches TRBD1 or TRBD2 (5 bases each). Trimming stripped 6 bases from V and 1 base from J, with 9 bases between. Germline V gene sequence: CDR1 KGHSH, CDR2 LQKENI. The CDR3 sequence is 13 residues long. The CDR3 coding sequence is TGTGCCAGCTCTGGGGGTTCCCAAGAGACCCAGTACTTC. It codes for CASSGGSQETQYF.

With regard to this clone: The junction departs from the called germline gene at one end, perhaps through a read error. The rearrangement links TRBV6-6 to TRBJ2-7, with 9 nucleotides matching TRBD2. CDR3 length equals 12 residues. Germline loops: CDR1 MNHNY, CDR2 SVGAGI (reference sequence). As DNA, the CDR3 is TGTGCCAGCAGCCCCGGTACGGCTAGCGGGATCTTC. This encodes CASSPGTASGIF.

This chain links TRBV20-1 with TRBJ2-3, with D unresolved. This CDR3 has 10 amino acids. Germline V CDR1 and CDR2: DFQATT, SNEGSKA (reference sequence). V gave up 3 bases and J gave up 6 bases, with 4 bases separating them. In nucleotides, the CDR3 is TGCAGTGCTAGTTCGGATACGCAGTATTTT. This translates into CSASSDTQYF.

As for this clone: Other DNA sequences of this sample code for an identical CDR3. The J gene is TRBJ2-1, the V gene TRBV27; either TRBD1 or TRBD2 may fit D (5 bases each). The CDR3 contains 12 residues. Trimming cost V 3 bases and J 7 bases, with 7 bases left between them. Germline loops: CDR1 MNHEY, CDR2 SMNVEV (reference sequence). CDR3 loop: CASSFGGNEQFF. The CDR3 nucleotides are TGTGCCAGCAGTTTTGGGGGAAATGAGCAGTTCTTC.